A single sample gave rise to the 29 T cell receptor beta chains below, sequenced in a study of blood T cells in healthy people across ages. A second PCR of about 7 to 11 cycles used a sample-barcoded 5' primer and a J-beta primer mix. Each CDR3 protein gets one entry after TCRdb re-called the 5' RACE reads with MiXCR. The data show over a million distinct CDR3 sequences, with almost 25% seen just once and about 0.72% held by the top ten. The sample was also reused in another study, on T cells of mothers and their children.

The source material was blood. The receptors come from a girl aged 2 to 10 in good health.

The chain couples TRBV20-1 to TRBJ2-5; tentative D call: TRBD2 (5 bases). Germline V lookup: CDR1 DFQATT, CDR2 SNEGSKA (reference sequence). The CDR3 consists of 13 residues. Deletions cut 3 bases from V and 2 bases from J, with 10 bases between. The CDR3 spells CSARRLAQETQYF. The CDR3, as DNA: TGCAGTGCTAGGCGGCTAGCACAAGAGACCCAGTACTTC.

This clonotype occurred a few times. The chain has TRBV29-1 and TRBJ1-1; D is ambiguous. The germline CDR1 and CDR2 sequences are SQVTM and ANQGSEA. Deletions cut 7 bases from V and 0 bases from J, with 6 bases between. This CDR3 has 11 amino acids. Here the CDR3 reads CSGEMNTEAFF. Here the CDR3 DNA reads TGCAGCGGCGAGATGAACACTGAAGCTTTCTTT.

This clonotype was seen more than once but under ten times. The CDR3 nucleotides are TGTGCCAGCAGCCCGCCCGGGACAGGGATCCCCGAGCAGTACTTC. Translation gives CASSPPGTGIPEQYF. This chain joins TRBV5-4 and TRBJ2-5, with 9 positions matching TRBD1. Matching the DNA end better, TRBJ2-7 makes the J call doubtful. The CDR3 is 15 residues long. Germline-derived CDR1 and CDR2 are SGHNT and YYREEE (reference sequence).

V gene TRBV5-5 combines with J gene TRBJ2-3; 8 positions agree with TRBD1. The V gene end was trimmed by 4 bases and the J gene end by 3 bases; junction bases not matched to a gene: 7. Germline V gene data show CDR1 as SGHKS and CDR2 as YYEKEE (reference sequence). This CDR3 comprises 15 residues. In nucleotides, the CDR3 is TGTGCCAGCAGCATCCAGGGGGCGAATACAGATACGCAGTATTTT. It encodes CASSIQGANTDTQYF.

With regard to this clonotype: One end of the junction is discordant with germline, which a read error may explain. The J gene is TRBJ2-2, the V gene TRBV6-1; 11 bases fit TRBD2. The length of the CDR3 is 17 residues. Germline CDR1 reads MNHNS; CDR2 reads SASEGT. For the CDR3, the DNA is TGTGCCGGCAGTGAAGTTGGGGGACTAGCGGTTACCGGGGAGCTGTTTTTT. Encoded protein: CAGSEVGGLAVTGELFF.

The CDR3 sequence is CASSFYTGVTPYEQYF. The CDR3 DNA sequence: TGTGCCAGCAGCTTCTATACAGGGGTCACCCCCTACGAGCAGTACTTC. The V call is TRBV13, the J call TRBJ2-7; TRBD1 matches at 7 bases. Germline V CDR1 and CDR2: PRHDT, FYEKMQ (reference sequence). The junction had 10 bases not matched to a gene; V was cut back by 3 bases and J by 2 bases. The CDR3 contains 16 residues.

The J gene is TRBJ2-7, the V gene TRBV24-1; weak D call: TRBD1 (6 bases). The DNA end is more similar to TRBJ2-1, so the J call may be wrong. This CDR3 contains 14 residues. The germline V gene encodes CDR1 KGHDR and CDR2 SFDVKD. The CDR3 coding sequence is TGTGCCACCAGTGATACGGACAGACCCAATGAGCAGTTCTTC. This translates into CATSDTDRPNEQFF.

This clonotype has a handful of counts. The CDR3 bases are TGCAGCGTTGAAGATAGAGGAGGGGGCTCCTACGAGCAGTACTTC. Amino acid sequence: CSVEDRGGGSYEQYF. V gene TRBV29-1 combines with J gene TRBJ2-7; D may correspond to TRBD1 or TRBD2 (6 bases each). The germline V gene encodes CDR1 SQVTM and CDR2 ANQGSEA. The V end was cut by 0 bases, the J end by 0 bases, with 12 bases between. The CDR3 contains 15 residues.

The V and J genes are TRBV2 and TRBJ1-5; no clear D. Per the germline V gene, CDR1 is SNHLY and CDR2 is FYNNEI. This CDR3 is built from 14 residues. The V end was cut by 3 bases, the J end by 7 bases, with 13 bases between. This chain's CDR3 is CASSERVNGQPQHF. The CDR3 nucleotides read TGTGCCAGCAGTGAGCGGGTTAATGGGCAGCCCCAGCATTTT.

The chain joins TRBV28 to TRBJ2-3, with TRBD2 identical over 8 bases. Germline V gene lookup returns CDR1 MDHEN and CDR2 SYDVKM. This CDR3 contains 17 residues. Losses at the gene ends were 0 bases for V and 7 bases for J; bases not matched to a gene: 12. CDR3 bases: TGTGCCAGCAGTTTATGGGGCGGTAGCGGGGAGACTTATACGCAGTATTTT. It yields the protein CASSLWGGSGETYTQYF. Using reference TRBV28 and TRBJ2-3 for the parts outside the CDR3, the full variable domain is DVKVTQSSRYLVKRTGEKVFLECVQDMDHENMFWYRQDPGLGLRLIYFSYDVKMKEKGDIPEGYSVSREKKERFSLILESASTNQTSMYLCASSLWGGSGETYTQYFGPGTRLTVL.

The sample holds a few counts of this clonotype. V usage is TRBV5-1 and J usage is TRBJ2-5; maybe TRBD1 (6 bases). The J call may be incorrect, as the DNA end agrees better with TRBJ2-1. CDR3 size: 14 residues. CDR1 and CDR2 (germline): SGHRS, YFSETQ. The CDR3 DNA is TGCGCCAGCAGCTTGTTACAGGGCGGGAATGAGCAGTTCTTC. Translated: CASSLLQGGNEQFF.

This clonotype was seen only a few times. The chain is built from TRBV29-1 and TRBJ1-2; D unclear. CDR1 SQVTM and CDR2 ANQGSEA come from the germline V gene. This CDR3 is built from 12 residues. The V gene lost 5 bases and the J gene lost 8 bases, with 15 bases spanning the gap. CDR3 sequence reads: CSVFMGLRGYTF. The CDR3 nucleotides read TGCAGCGTTTTCATGGGCCTGCGGGGCTACACCTTC. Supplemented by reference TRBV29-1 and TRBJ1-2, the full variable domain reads SAVISQKPSRDICQRGTSLTIQCQVDSQVTMMFWYRQQPGQSLTLIATANQGSEATYESGFVIDKFPISRPNLTFSTLTVSNMSPEDSSIYLCSVFMGLRGYTFGSGTRLTVV.

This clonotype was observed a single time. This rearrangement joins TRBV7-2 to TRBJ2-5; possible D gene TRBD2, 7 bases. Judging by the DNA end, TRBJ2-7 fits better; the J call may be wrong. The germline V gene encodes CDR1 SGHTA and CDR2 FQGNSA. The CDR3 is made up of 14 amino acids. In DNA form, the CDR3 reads TGTGCCAGCAGCCCCCACGGGGGGCCGCGCGAGCAGTACTTC. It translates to CASSPHGGPREQYF.

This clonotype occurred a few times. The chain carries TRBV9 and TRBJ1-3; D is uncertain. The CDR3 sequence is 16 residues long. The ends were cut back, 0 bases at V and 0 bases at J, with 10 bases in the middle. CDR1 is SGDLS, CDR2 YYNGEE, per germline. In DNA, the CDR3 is TGTGCCAGCAGCGTAGTACCAGATTCCTCTGGAAACACCATATATTTT. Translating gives CASSVVPDSSGNTIYF.

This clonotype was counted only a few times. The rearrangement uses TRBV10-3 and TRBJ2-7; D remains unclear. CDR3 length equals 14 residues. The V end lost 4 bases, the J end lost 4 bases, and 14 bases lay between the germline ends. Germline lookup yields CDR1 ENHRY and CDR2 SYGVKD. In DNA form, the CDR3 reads TGTGCCATCAGTGGGAACGCGATGGGTTACGAGCAGTACTTC. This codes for CAISGNAMGYEQYF.

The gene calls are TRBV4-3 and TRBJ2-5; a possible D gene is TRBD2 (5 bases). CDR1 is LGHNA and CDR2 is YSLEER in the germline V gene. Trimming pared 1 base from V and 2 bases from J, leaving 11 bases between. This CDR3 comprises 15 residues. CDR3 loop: CASSQGTAEQETQYF. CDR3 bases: TGCGCCAGCAGCCAAGGAACAGCGGAACAAGAGACCCAGTACTTC.

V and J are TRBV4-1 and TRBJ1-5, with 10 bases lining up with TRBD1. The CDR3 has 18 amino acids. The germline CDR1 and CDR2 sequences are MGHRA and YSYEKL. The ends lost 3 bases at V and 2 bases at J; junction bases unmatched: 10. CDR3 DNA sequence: TGCGCCAGCAGCCACCCGGGACAGGGGATTCTAGGCAATCAGCCCCAGCATTTT. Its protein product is CASSHPGQGILGNQPQHF.

CDR3 coding DNA: TGTGCCATCAGTGGAGGGGGAGAGACCCAGTACTTC. It specifies CAISGGGETQYF. The rearrangement uses TRBV10-3 and TRBJ2-5, with D possibly matching TRBD1 (6 bases). Germline assignment: CDR1 ENHRY and CDR2 SYGVKD. V was trimmed by 4 bases and J by 4 bases, leaving 7 bases between them. This CDR3 contains 12 residues.

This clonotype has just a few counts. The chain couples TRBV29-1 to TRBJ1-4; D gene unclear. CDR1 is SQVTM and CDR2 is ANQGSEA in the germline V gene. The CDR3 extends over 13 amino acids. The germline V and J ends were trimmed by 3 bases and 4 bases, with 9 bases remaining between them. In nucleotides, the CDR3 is TGCAGCGTTGATGGAGACAATAATGAAAAACTGTTTTTT. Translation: CSVDGDNNEKLFF.

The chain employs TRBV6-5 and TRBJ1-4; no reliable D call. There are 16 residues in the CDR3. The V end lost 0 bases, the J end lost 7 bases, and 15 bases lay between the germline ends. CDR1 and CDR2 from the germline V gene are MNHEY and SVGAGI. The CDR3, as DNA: TGTGCCAGCAGTTACTCTGAGGGCGAATGGGGTGAAAAACTGTTTTTT. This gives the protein CASSYSEGEWGEKLFF.

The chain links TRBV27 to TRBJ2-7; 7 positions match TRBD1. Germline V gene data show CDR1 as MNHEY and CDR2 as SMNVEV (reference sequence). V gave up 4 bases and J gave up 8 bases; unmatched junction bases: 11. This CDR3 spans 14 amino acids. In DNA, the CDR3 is TGTGCCAGCAGTTCGGACCGCGACAGGGTTCAGCAGTACTTC. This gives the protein CASSSDRDRVQQYF.

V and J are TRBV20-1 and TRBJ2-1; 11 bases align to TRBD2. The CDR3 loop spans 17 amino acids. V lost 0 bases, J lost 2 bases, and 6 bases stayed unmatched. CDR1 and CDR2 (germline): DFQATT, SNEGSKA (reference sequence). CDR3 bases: TGCAGTGCTAGAGATGGGGGGGGACTAGCGGCCTACAATGAGCAGTTCTTC. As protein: CSARDGGGLAAYNEQFF.

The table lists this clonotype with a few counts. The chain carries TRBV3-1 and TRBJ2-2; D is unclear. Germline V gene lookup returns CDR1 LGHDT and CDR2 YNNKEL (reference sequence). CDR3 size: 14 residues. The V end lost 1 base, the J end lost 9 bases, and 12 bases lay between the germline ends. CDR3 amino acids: CASSQGVTARELFF. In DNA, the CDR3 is TGTGCCAGCAGCCAAGGGGTAACGGCCCGGGAGCTGTTTTTT.

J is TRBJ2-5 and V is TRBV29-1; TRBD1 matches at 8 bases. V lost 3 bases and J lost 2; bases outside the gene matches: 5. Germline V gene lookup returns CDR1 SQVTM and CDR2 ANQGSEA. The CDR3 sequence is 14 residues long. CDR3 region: CSVDGRQGQETQYF. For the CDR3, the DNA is TGCAGCGTTGACGGCCGACAGGGGCAAGAGACCCAGTACTTC.

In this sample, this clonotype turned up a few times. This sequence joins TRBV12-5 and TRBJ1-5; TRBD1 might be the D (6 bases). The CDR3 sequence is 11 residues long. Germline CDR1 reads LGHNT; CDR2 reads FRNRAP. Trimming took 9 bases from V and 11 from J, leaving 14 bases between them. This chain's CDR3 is CASASRGAQHF. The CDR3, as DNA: TGTGCTAGCGCTTCTAGGGGGGCCCAGCATTTT.

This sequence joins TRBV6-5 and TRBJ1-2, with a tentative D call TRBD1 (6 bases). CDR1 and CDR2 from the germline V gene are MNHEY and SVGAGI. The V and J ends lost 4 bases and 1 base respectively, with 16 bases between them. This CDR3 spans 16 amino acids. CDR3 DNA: TGTGCCAGCAGTTCCTACCTGGACAGTTATAACTATGGCTACACCTTC. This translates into CASSSYLDSYNYGYTF.

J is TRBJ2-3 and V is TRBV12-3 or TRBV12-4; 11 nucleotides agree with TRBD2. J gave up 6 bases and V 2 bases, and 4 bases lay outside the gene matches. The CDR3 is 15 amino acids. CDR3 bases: TGTGCCAGCAGTTTAAAGGGGACTAGCGGCGATACGCAGTATTTT. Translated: CASSLKGTSGDTQYF.

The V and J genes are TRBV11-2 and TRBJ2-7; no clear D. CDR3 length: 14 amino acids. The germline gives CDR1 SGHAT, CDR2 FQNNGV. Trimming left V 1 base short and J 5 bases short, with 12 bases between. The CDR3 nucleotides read TGTGCCAGCAGCTTAGGTTTTCCCACTGACGAGCAGTACTTC. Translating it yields CASSLGFPTDEQYF.

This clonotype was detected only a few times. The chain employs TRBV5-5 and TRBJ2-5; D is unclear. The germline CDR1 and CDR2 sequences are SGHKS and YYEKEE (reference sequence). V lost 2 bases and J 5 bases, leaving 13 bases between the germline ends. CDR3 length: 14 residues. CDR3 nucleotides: TGTGCCAGCAGCTTCACGGACCTAACGGAGACCCAGTACTTC. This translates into CASSFTDLTETQYF.